This TCR beta chain was sequenced in a study of OX40 agonist ivuxolimab in advanced cancers. Study as a whole: Therapy given before enrollment (anti-PD-1, anti-PD-L1 or anti-CTLA-4) was allowed, and approximately 40% had some. The study, taken as a whole, reports: Both CD4+ and CD8+ T cell populations in blood had undergone clonal expansion by week 6 at 0.1 to 3.0 mg/kg.

Here immunoSEQ multiplex PCR was the method, and the copy in TCRdb shows in-frame clones only, minus some. The sample yields 65,000 to 95,000 clones, roughly 89% seen once. CDR1 and CDR2 from the germline V gene are SEHNR and FQNEAQ (reference sequence). V was clipped by 3 bases and J by 9 bases; unmatched bases: 16. This CDR3 is 17 amino acids long. As concerns this clone: The antigen is not known.

This receptor was taken from an adult with an advanced solid tumor such as melanoma, head and neck, liver or kidney cancer. This chain uses TRBV7-9 with TRBJ1-5, with 8 bases matching TRBD1. Here the sequenced sample was CD4+ or CD8+ T cells sorted from blood, taken in a trial of the OX40 agonist ivuxolimab. This chain's CDR3 is CASSFQQTGGRGRPQHF. The CDR3 DNA follows: TGTGCCAGCAGCTTTCAACAAACAGGGGGTCGCGGGAGGCCCCAGCATTTT.